What follows is one T cell receptor (beta chain) and its context. This clonotype was counted a single time. What this receptor recognizes is not known. No clone much larger than this one lies a single base away; base qualities are absent. The data were obtained in a study of post-analysis software for immune sequencing data (dated by TCRdb to the mid-2010s). General notes on the study: Disease courses on record covered relapsing-remitting, secondary progressive and progressive-relapsing multiple sclerosis, though some patients had no subtype annotation. The multiple sclerosis patient repertoires were compared with about a dozen previously published healthy control repertoires from donors aged 6 to 25 years. A subset of samples was prepared in parallel using single-end sample barcoding, then pooled and co-amplified after Illumina adapter ligation. General study outcomes and caveats: The control group was slightly older than the multiple sclerosis patient group. Patients showed significantly higher frequencies than controls for roughly 5 TRBV segments, among them TRBV5-6, TRBV5-1 and TRBV20-1. Direct clustering with F measure revealed strong co-clustering of samples prepared in the same batch, which led to a batch-effect correction. Normalized Chao1 diversity was significantly lower in multiple sclerosis patients than controls, suggesting substantial peripheral T-cell clonal expansion.

Library creation used PCR. Sequencer: Illumina HiSeq 2500. To reduce PCR and sequencing biases, unique molecular identifiers were incorporated into the TCR beta cDNA libraries. Approximately 500,000 cDNA molecules were obtained per 1 to 10 million input T cells, so each molecule approximated one T cell. The patient libraries were prepared and sequenced with the same protocol used for the earlier healthy control dataset. Samples belonging to the same batch were prepared together, multiplexed and sequenced on a shared HiSeq lane. The authors processed their data as follows. MIGEC was used to process the raw barcoded reads, and molecular identifier groups with only a single read were discarded before consensus assembly and CDR3 extraction. Clonotype tables were post-analysed with VDJtools, normalizing diversity by down-sampling all datasets to the smallest sample size. Repertoire overlap clustering matched CDR3 amino acid but not nucleotide sequences to correct batch-related cross-sample contamination. The public sequencing data were trimmed at Q25 with fastp and processed into clonotypes with MiXCR by TCRdb, which kept only in-frame beta chains. One record per CDR3 amino acid sequence lists the most common genes and DNA. The V and J calls and clone size are TCRdb's, not the authors'. Counted in this sample were approximately 660,000 distinct CDR3 sequences; 55% to 60% of them appeared once. About 11% of the sample is taken by the ten largest.

To demonstrate the VDJtools post-analysis software, the study profiled TCR beta repertoires from the peripheral blood of some 13 young patients with multiple sclerosis. The multiple sclerosis patients were children and adolescents ranging in age from about 6 to 17 years. The CDR3, from cysteine to phenylalanine, totals 14 residues. Only the CDR3 region is kept as DNA, spanning 42 bases read in frame from base 1. Taken from the germline V gene, the CDR1 and CDR2 loops are SGHTA and FQGTGA. V loses 8 bases of germline sequence and J loses 0 bases, and the interval between the two ends is 12 bases. This chain joins TRBV7-3 to TRBJ2-3; D gene: possibly TRBD1, on 5 matching bases. The sequence was obtained from a girl between 2 and 10 years old with multiple sclerosis. Sequenced sample: blood. CDR3 reads: CASARSGSTDTQYF. The nucleotide sequence reads TGTGCCAGCGCAAGATCAGGGAGCACAGATACGCAGTATTTT.